The following is a TCR beta chain sequence with its context. What it binds is unknown. The germline CDR1 and CDR2 sequences are MGHDK and SYGVNS. This CDR3 is 15 amino acids long. The germline V and J ends were trimmed by 4 bases and 4 bases, with 16 bases remaining between them. Sequencing was performed with immunoSEQ multiplex PCR; in TCRdb, only in-frame clones are kept and a portion is missing. The sample contains about 68,000 clones, 84% of which appear only once. This sample was included in a study of a mutant IDH1 vaccine in newly diagnosed glioma. Overall study findings and caveats: Changes in top peripheral clonotypes did not appear linked to pseudoprogression.

Noted time point: week 35, safety follow-up. Vaccinated patients received 300 ug of mutant IDH1 20-mer peptide per dose, with topical imiquimod. Donor tumors were new WHO grade 3 or 4 IDH1-mutant, ATRX-lost astrocytomas. The rearrangement links TRBV25-1 to TRBJ1-2, with D possibly matching TRBD1 (5 bases). The sequencing used PBMCs, collected from a glioma patient whose treatment included an IDH1 peptide vaccine. This receptor was taken from a man aged 18-30 years with glioma. The DNA of the CDR3 is TGTGCCAGCAGTGCGGGAAGCCGGGACCCCTATGGCTACACCTTC. Translating it yields CASSAGSRDPYGYTF.